These 2 T cell receptor beta chains were sequenced from one sample in a study of CD8 T cells in ankylosing spondylitis. Study-level findings and limits: The study identified a TCR beta motif of several highly homologous variants that appeared characteristic of ankylosing spondylitis blood.

TCRdb called the 5' RACE reads again in MiXCR, with one record for every CDR3 protein. The table has approximately 540,000 distinct CDR3 sequences, about an eighth seen once. For these receptors, no antigen is known. The sequenced sample consisted of blood, either unsorted or a sorted T cell fraction (not recorded which). Receptors were obtained from a male donor with ankylosing spondylitis.

This clonotype has at least ten counts. J is TRBJ1-1 and V is TRBV5-1; tentatively, D is TRBD1 (5 bases). The germline V gene encodes CDR1 SGHRS and CDR2 YFSETQ. The V end lost 0 bases, the J end lost 6 bases, and 15 bases lay between the germline ends. The CDR3 contains 15 residues. Here the CDR3 reads CASSLAQAVFSEAFF. The CDR3 DNA is TGCGCCAGCAGCTTGGCACAGGCAGTCTTCTCTGAAGCTTTCTTT.

This clonotype has only a few counts. The chain links TRBV12-5 to TRBJ2-1, with D tentatively TRBD1 (5 bases). From germline, CDR1 is LGHNT and CDR2 FRNRAP. The CDR3 is 15 residues long. Trimming shortened V by 3 bases and J by 4 bases, and 13 bases separated the two germline ends. The CDR3 region is CASGFVTGDYNEQFF. The CDR3 region has the DNA TGTGCTAGTGGTTTCGTCACAGGAGATTACAATGAGCAGTTCTTC.